These 28 T cell receptor beta chains came from one sample sequenced in a study of tissue T cells after allogeneic stem cell transplantation. TCRdb's table, derived via immunoSEQ multiplex PCR, lists solely in-frame clones and lacks some. The table lists over 950 clones, 35% to 55% of them singletons, with 25% in the top ten. Time point denoted: mouse harvest day 14 after allogeneic transplant. Mouse grafts combined 10^7 T-cell-depleted bone marrow cells with 10^6 splenic CD5+ T cells. Sequenced material: gut tissue. These receptors came from a female BALB/c mouse given C57BL/6 T cells with graft-versus-host disease after an allogeneic hematopoietic cell transplant.

On this clone itself: Gene names follow the mouse nomenclature. The CDR3 here is CASSLGDTGQLYF. CDR3 DNA (partial): TGTGCCAGCAGTCTGGGGGACACCGGGCAGCTCTAC. The chain has TRBV26 and TRBJ2-2; D is undetermined. The CDR3 extends 1 residue past the end of the read, so its final part is completed from the germline J gene. This CDR3 has 13 amino acids. The V gene's germline CDR1 is KGHPV and CDR2 FQNQEV (reference sequence). V was cut by 2 bases and J by 3 bases, with 4 bases left in between.

Remarks on this clone: Mouse gene names and germline throughout. The read ends 1 residue shy of where the CDR3 ends; the end is completed using the germline J gene. The gene calls are TRBV15 and TRBJ2-7, with TRBD2 identical over 7 bases. This CDR3 region has 12 residues. CDR1 is SGHND and CDR2 is FRSKSL in the germline V gene. The V gene end was trimmed by 3 bases and the J gene end by 6 bases; junction bases not matched to a gene: 2. Incomplete CDR3 DNA: TGTGCCAGCAGTTTTGTGGGGGGTGAACAGTAC. Its protein product is CASSFVGGEQY. From start to end, the CDR3 is CASSFVGGEQYF.

This clone is judged large. Gene labels here are mouse ones. Read sequence stops 1 residue before the CDR3 end, and the germline J gene provides the missing end. The chain uses TRBV12-2 and TRBJ2-7; 12 positions agree with TRBD2. V shed 4 bases, J shed 6 bases, and the junction held 6 bases outside the gene matches. Germline V CDR1 and CDR2: SGHLS, HYDKME. The CDR3 is 14 residues long. The sequenced part of the CDR3 DNA is TGTGCCAGCTCCCTGACTGGGGGGGCGCTTGAACAGTAC. This translates into CASSLTGGALEQY. The full CDR3 protein is CASSLTGGALEQYF.

The table lists this clone with a few counts. Each gene name is a mouse one. The sequence runs out 1 residue before the end of the CDR3; the remainder is reconstructed from the germline J gene. The rearrangement links TRBV31 to TRBJ2-7; TRBD2 might be the D (6 bases). The V and J ends lost 2 bases and 4 bases respectively, with 9 bases between them. This CDR3 is built from 12 residues. CDR1 and CDR2 (germline): GKSSPN, SITVG. Incomplete CDR3 DNA: TGTGCCTGGAGTTCACTGGGTTATGAACAGTAC. Translating gives CAWSSLGYEQY. The CDR3 reads in full as CAWSSLGYEQYF.

This clone was counted only a few times. Germline and genes here are mouse. The sequence runs out 1 residue before the end of the CDR3; the remainder is reconstructed from the germline J gene. V and J are TRBV1 and TRBJ1-4; D possibly corresponds to TRBD1 (6 bases). Germline V gene sequence: CDR1 NSQYPW, CDR2 LRSPGD (reference sequence). CDR3 length equals 14 residues. Trimming cost V 3 bases and J 4 bases, with 9 bases left between them. The sequenced CDR3 bases are TGCACCTGCAGTGCGGGGACAAACAACGAAAGATTATTT. This gives the protein CTCSAGTNNERLF. The whole CDR3 region reads CTCSAGTNNERLFF.

Details on this clone: Mouse gene names and germline throughout. The DNA ends 1 residue before the CDR3 does, and the rest of the CDR3 is filled in from the germline J gene. The rearrangement uses TRBV13-2 and TRBJ2-7; possible D gene TRBD2, 6 bases. Trimming took off 0 bases at V and 3 bases at J, with 7 bases between the two ends. The CDR3 covers 13 residues. CDR1 NNHNN and CDR2 SYGAGS come from the germline V gene (reference sequence). The CDR3 loop reads CASGDAGGYEQYF. The part of the CDR3 DNA that was read is TGTGCCAGCGGTGATGCGGGGGGCTATGAACAGTAC.

In its sample, this clone was seen a few times. Each gene name is a mouse one. The read falls 1 residue short of the CDR3 end, and the missing part is taken from the germline J gene. V is TRBV19 and J is TRBJ2-5; no clear D gene. Per the germline V gene, CDR1 is FNHDT and CDR2 is SITEND (reference sequence). The germline V and J ends were trimmed by 1 base and 2 bases, with 5 bases remaining between them. The CDR3 consists of 13 residues. CDR3 sequence reads: CASSIWAQDTQYF. The CDR3 DNA, read in part, is TGTGCCAGCAGTATATGGGCCCAAGACACCCAGTAC.

Details on this clone: Each gene name is a mouse one. With the read ending 1 residue before the CDR3 end, the germline J gene is used to fill in that end. The chain couples TRBV3 to TRBJ2-7; 9 bases align to TRBD2. J gave up 6 bases and V 1 base, and 4 bases lay outside the gene matches. Per germline, CDR1 SNHLY and CDR2 FYNGKV (reference sequence). This CDR3 contains 14 residues. CDR3 protein: CASSLDGGAGEQYF. Incomplete CDR3 DNA: TGTGCCAGCAGCTTAGATGGGGGGGCTGGTGAACAGTAC.

In regard to this clone: Mouse germline and gene names are used. The read gets to within 1 residue of the CDR3 end, and the germline J gene fills in the rest. The chain is built from TRBV13-2 and TRBJ2-3; a weak D match, TRBD1 (6 bases). Germline V CDR1 and CDR2: NNHNN, SYGAGS (reference sequence). V lost 5 bases and J 0 bases, leaving 10 bases between the germline ends. This CDR3 contains 14 residues. The CDR3 is CASGGQPSAETLYF. The CDR3 bases that were read are TGTGCCAGCGGCGGACAGCCTAGTGCAGAAACGCTGTAT.

A note on this clone: At one end, the junction sequence differs from germline, possibly due to a read error. The gene names here belong to mouse. The read terminates 1 residue ahead of where the CDR3 ends, so the germline J gene completes it. The sample has other DNA sequences that encode this CDR3 too. This rearrangement joins TRBV2 to TRBJ1-3, with TRBD1 matching over 11 bases. Looked up from germline, CDR1 is LGHNA and CDR2 is YSYQKL. The CDR3 length is 15 residues. The part of the CDR3 DNA that was read is TGTGCCAGTAGCCAGGGACAGGGGGCTGGAAATACGCTCTAT. Its translation: CASSQGQGAGNTLY. The CDR3 reads in full as CASSQGQGAGNTLYF.

Note on this clone: Any gene name here is a mouse gene name. The read stops 1 residue short of the end of the CDR3; the missing end is completed from the germline J gene. The V and J genes are TRBV12-1 and TRBJ2-4; 10 nucleotides line up with TRBD2. The CDR3 contains 16 residues. Germline loops: CDR1 SGHSN, CDR2 HYEKVE. J was trimmed by 1 base and V by 0 bases; bases with no gene match: 3. The covered CDR3 bases are TGTGCCAGCTCTCTCGCCTGGGGGGGCGGTCAAAACACCTTGTAC. This sequence encodes CASSLAWGGGQNTLY. The complete CDR3 reads CASSLAWGGGQNTLYF.

On this clone itself: Gene and germline names: mouse. This CDR3 reads CASSLDGKSNSDYTF. The sequenced CDR3 bases are TGTGCCAGCTCTCTCGATGGCAAATCAAACTCCGACTACACC. The V call is TRBV12-2, the J call TRBJ1-2; D is unclear. The CDR3 is cut off 1 residue early in the read; its end comes from the germline J gene. Trimming shortened V by 0 bases and J by 0 bases, and 10 bases separated the two germline ends. The CDR3 has 15 amino acids. Germline V CDR1 and CDR2: SGHLS, HYDKME.

In its sample, this clone ranks as large. Gene names and germline refer to mouse. Read data end 1 residue before the CDR3 end; the end is taken from the germline J gene. V and J are TRBV26 and TRBJ2-7; D is possibly TRBD1 (6 bases). From germline, CDR1 is KGHPV and CDR2 FQNQEV (reference sequence). V was pared by 0 bases and J by 4 bases, with 7 bases between. The CDR3 contains 13 residues. The CDR3 is CASSLSRGYEQYF. The CDR3 bases that were read are TGTGCCAGCAGTCTGTCGAGGGGGTATGAACAGTAC. Variable domain in full (rest from reference TRBV26 and TRBJ2-7): NSKVIQTPRYLVKGQGQKAKMRCIPEKGHPVVFWYQQNKNNEFKFLINFQNQEVLQQIDMTEKRFSAECPSNSPCSLEIQSSEAGDSALYLCASSLSRGYEQYFGPGTRLTVL.

This clone was observed a few times. All gene names here are mouse names. The read ends 1 residue early relative to the CDR3; the germline J gene fills the gap. The chain uses TRBV26 and TRBJ2-2; no firm D call. Trimming stripped 0 bases from V and 1 base from J, with 0 bases between. Germline CDR1 is KGHPV and CDR2 is FQNQEV (reference sequence). This CDR3 is built from 13 residues. The sequenced CDR3 bases are TGTGCCAGCAGTCTGTCAAACACCGGGCAGCTCTAC. This translates into CASSLSNTGQLY. The whole CDR3 sequence is CASSLSNTGQLYF. Based on the CDR3 plus reference TRBV26 and TRBJ2-2, the full variable domain is NSKVIQTPRYLVKGQGQKAKMRCIPEKGHPVVFWYQQNKNNEFKFLINFQNQEVLQQIDMTEKRFSAECPSNSPCSLEIQSSEAGDSALYLCASSLSNTGQLYFGEGSKLTVL.

Remarks on this clone: Genes and germline are mouse. The sequence runs out 1 residue before the end of the CDR3; the remainder is reconstructed from the germline J gene. The chain joins TRBV13-2 to TRBJ2-7; 12 nucleotides match TRBD1. Germline V gene lookup returns CDR1 NNHNN and CDR2 SYGAGS (reference sequence). CDR3 size: 16 residues. Trimming at V came to 4 bases and at J to 2 bases, leaving 7 bases not matched to a gene. This chain's CDR3 is CASGPGTGGAAYEQYF. CDR3 bases read: TGTGCCAGCGGTCCCGGGACAGGGGGCGCCGCCTATGAACAGTAC.

This clone has only a few counts. Mouse gene names apply. The read stops 1 residue short of the end of the CDR3; the missing end is completed from the germline J gene. The chain employs TRBV29 and TRBJ2-3; D is unclear. This CDR3 has 14 amino acids. The germline V gene has CDR1 MSHET and CDR2 SYDVDS. V shed 4 bases and J shed 0 bases, with 8 bases lying between them. CDR3 protein: CASSSSGSAETLYF. CDR3 DNA, as far as it was read: TGTGCTAGCAGTTCTTCAGGTAGTGCAGAAACGCTGTAT.

This clone appeared a few times. Gene names and germline match the mouse. The CDR3 end lies 1 residue beyond the end of the read and is filled in from the germline J gene. The chain links TRBV26 to TRBJ1-5; no clear D. The ends were cut back, 4 bases at V and 1 base at J, with 5 bases in the middle. CDR1 and CDR2 from the germline V gene are KGHPV and FQNQEV (reference sequence). The CDR3 totals 13 residues. CDR3 sequence reads: CASSRGNNQAPLF. Partial CDR3 DNA: TGTGCCAGCAGTCGAGGAAACAACCAGGCTCCGCTT.

As concerns this clone: Germline and genes here are mouse. CDR3 protein: CASSRTYTEVFF. The sequenced CDR3 bases are TGTGCCAGCAGCCGGACATACACAGAAGTCTTC. The gene calls are TRBV4 and TRBJ1-1; D might be TRBD1 (5 bases). The read ends 1 residue early relative to the CDR3; the germline J gene fills the gap. V lost 5 bases and J lost 3, with 7 bases in between. This CDR3 has 12 amino acids. CDR1 is LGHDT and CDR2 is YNNKQL in the germline V gene (reference sequence).

Turning to this clone: The gene names given are mouse names. Read sequence stops 1 residue before the CDR3 end, and the germline J gene provides the missing end. The chain carries TRBV3 and TRBJ1-4, with 9 nucleotides matching TRBD1. V lost 4 bases and J lost 2; bases outside the gene matches: 2. This CDR3 spans 15 amino acids. Looked up from germline, CDR1 is SNHLY and CDR2 is FYNGKV (reference sequence). This CDR3 reads CASSSGQGSNERLFF. CDR3 DNA (partial): TGTGCCAGCAGCTCTGGACAGGGGTCCAACGAAAGATTATTT.

This clone was counted only a few times. The germline and genes are mouse ones. The CDR3 end is not reached by the read, which stops 1 residue before it; the germline J gene fills it in. The chain carries TRBV26 and TRBJ2-7; 10 bases map to TRBD2. This CDR3 has 15 residues. With V trimmed by 4 bases and J by 5 bases, 8 bases remained unmatched. From germline, CDR1 is KGHPV and CDR2 FQNQEV (reference sequence). CDR3 region: CASSPIRDWGNEQYF. The part of the CDR3 DNA that was read is TGTGCCAGCAGTCCGATCCGGGACTGGGGCAATGAACAGTAC.

On this clone itself: Mouse germline and gene names are used. The CDR3 is cut off 1 residue early in the read; its end comes from the germline J gene. The chain combines TRBV13-1 with TRBJ2-4; D gene unclear. The germline V gene encodes CDR1 NSHNY and CDR2 SYGAGN. CDR3 length equals 13 residues. Trimming shortened V by 3 bases and J by 0 bases, and 5 bases separated the two germline ends. The CDR3 protein is CASSAGSQNTLYF. CDR3 DNA (partial): TGTGCCAGCAGTGCTGGTAGTCAAAACACCTTGTAC.

About this clone itself: Gene names follow the mouse nomenclature. The read halts 1 residue ahead of the CDR3 end, with the missing end drawn from the germline J gene. V usage is TRBV26 and J usage is TRBJ1-1; tentative D call: TRBD1 (5 bases). The V gene's germline CDR1 is KGHPV and CDR2 FQNQEV (reference sequence). V shed 4 bases and J shed 3 bases, with 9 bases lying between them. The CDR3 runs 13 residues. CDR3 protein: CASSRQGDTEVFF. CDR3 bases read: TGTGCCAGCAGTCGGCAGGGTGACACAGAAGTCTTC.

This clone was recorded a few times. The germline and genes are mouse ones. The read gets to within 1 residue of the CDR3 end, and the germline J gene fills in the rest. V usage is TRBV19 and J usage is TRBJ1-1, with a weak D call TRBD1 (6 bases). Trimming cost V 2 bases and J 3 bases, with 11 bases left between them. The CDR3 extends over 14 amino acids. Germline assignment: CDR1 FNHDT and CDR2 SITEND (reference sequence). CDR3 protein: CASSMRRGDTEVFF. The CDR3 DNA, read in part, is TGTGCCAGCAGTATGAGGAGGGGGGACACAGAAGTCTTC. The full variable domain, its missing parts supplied by reference TRBV19 and TRBJ1-1, is GGIITQTPKFLIGQEGQKLTLKCQQNFNHDTMYWYRQDSGKGLRLIYYSITENDLQKGDLSEGYDASREKKSSFSLTVTSAQKNEMAVFLCASSMRRGDTEVFFGKGTRLTVV.

By sample fraction, this clone is large. These gene names are mouse names. The read ends 1 residue shy of where the CDR3 ends; the end is completed using the germline J gene. This chain connects TRBV19 to TRBJ1-5; D is unclear. The CDR3 spans 12 residues. CDR1 and CDR2 from the germline V gene are FNHDT and SITEND (reference sequence). Trimming took off 0 bases at V and 7 bases at J, with 5 bases between the two ends. The sequenced CDR3 bases are TGTGCCAGCAGTATAGGGCCGCAGGCTCCGCTT. It specifies CASSIGPQAPL. In full, the CDR3 reads CASSIGPQAPLF.

Points on this clone: The genes and germline here are from mouse. The sequenced fragment ends 1 residue before the CDR3 boundary, so the rest is inferred from the germline J gene. The chain uses TRBV24 and TRBJ2-2; 7 positions agree with TRBD2. Germline V lookup: CDR1 KGHTA, CDR2 FRNEEI. With 4 bases clipped from V and 0 bases from J, the junction kept 5 bases outside the gene matches. The CDR3 consists of 16 residues. CDR3 amino acids: CASSPGGGTNTGQLYF. CDR3 bases read: TGTGCCAGCAGTCCGGGGGGGGGAACAAACACCGGGCAGCTCTAC.

By proportion, this clone is large (0.1 to 1%). All gene names here are mouse names. The CDR3 extends 1 residue past the end of the read, so its final part is completed from the germline J gene. V gene TRBV26 combines with J gene TRBJ1-3; 8 positions match TRBD1. Per germline, CDR1 KGHPV and CDR2 FQNQEV (reference sequence). V shed 4 bases, J shed 2 bases, and the junction held 1 base outside the gene matches. CDR3 length: 14 residues. The CDR3 bases that were read are TGTGCCAGCAGTCGACAGGGGACTGGAAATACGCTCTAT. It is translated as CASSRQGTGNTLY. The whole CDR3 sequence is CASSRQGTGNTLYF.

A remark on this clone: The germline and genes are mouse ones. The CDR3 end lies 1 residue beyond the end of the read and is filled in from the germline J gene. This rearrangement joins TRBV12-2 to TRBJ2-2, with TRBD1 as a possible D gene (6 bases). CDR1 and CDR2 (germline): SGHLS, HYDKME. CDR3 length equals 15 residues. Between the trimmed V and J ends, which lost 2 bases and 1 base, there was a span of 10 bases. The covered CDR3 bases are TGTGCCAGCTCTCACCGGGACAAAAACACCGGGCAGCTCTAC. It yields the protein CASSHRDKNTGQLY. The entire CDR3 reads CASSHRDKNTGQLYF.

A word on this clone: Gene names and germline match the mouse. The sequenced fragment ends 1 residue before the CDR3 boundary, so the rest is inferred from the germline J gene. This chain links TRBV23 with TRBJ1-4. The length of the CDR3 is 15 residues. Germline V gives CDR1 KGHTA, CDR2 FQNQQP. CDR3 bases read: TGCTCCAGCAGTCAATCGACGGTTTCCAACGAAAGATTATTT. Translated, it gives CSSSQSTVSNERLF. The CDR3 in full is CSSSQSTVSNERLFF.